Here is one TCR beta chain with its context. The CDR3 covers 19 residues. J gave up 4 bases and V 4 bases, and 21 bases lay outside the gene matches. The germline gives CDR1 SGDLS, CDR2 YYNGEE. These data originate in a study of blood T cell repertoires in COVID-19. Whole-study context: The study drew acute and convalescent COVID-19 samples from the United States, Italy and Spain. T cells, B-cell-depleted T cells, or PBMCs supplied cDNA or gDNA.

Per the original methods: Estimated nucleated cell counts came from reference gene primer amplification. Profiled with immunoSEQ multiplex PCR; TCRdb holds only in-frame clones, not every one. The V and J calls and clone size were taken over from that table, and D and trimming were inferred from the DNA. The sample holds about 270,000 clones, around 81% seen once. The clonotype was recovered from a woman aged 45-59 years with active or convalescent COVID-19. This chain connects TRBV9 to TRBJ1-1, with 8 nucleotides matching TRBD1. Material for sequencing was peripheral blood. In nucleotides, the CDR3 is TGTGCCAGCAGCCCATCCTCCGGGACAGGACCTTTAAAGGGCACTGAAGCTTTCTTT. Amino acid sequence: CASSPSSGTGPLKGTEAFF.